This TCR beta chain is from a study of cytomegalovirus exposure and HLA in healthy donors. Study-wide points: Most TCR sequences showed up rarely, but some public TCRs showed up in many donors.

On this clone: Its antigen remains unidentified.

The CDR3 totals 14 residues. The J segment lost 8 bases and the V segment lost 2 bases, leaving 5 bases of the junction unmatched. The germline CDR1 and CDR2 sequences are MNHEY and SMNVEV (reference sequence). The repertoire was sequenced with immunoSEQ multiplex PCR; TCRdb's copy has only in-frame clones and lacks some. The sample holds around 250,000 clones, roughly 91% seen once. Sequenced input: PBMCs. The sequence was obtained from a woman in her twenties or thirties in good health and CMV-seronegative. This rearrangement joins TRBV27 to TRBJ2-4; TRBD1 agrees at 8 bases. CDR3 sequence (DNA): TGTGCCAGCAGTTTAGTGCAGGGGGCTGACATTCAGTACTTC. It yields the protein CASSLVQGADIQYF.